This entry lists 7 T cell receptor beta chains sequenced from one sample in a study of cytomegalovirus exposure and HLA in healthy donors. This PCR relied on a set of 60 Vbeta primers and 13 Jbeta primers. Measured with immunoSEQ multiplex PCR; TCRdb has only the in-frame clones, and not every one. The clone table shows some 130,000 clones, with the ten largest holding over 1.5%. Sequenced sample: PBMCs. Source of these receptors: a young man in good health and CMV-seronegative.

J is TRBJ1-6 and V is TRBV30, with 7 bases lining up with TRBD1. CDR1 and CDR2 (germline): GTSNPN, SVGIG (reference sequence). Trimming removed 5 bases from V and 10 bases from J; junction bases left unmatched: 8. There are 13 residues in the CDR3. The CDR3 spells CAWADRVNSPLHF. The CDR3, as DNA: TGTGCCTGGGCAGACAGGGTAAACTCACCCCTCCACTTT.

The V and J genes are TRBV9 and TRBJ2-3; 9 bases line up with TRBD1. V gave up 0 bases and J gave up 3 bases; unmatched junction bases: 11. Germline V lookup: CDR1 SGDLS, CDR2 YYNGEE. The CDR3 totals 18 residues. CDR3 loop: CASSVALDRGLRTDTQYF. The CDR3 DNA is TGTGCCAGCAGCGTAGCTTTGGACAGGGGATTACGTACAGATACGCAGTATTTT.

The genes are TRBV18 and TRBJ2-1; TRBD2 matches at 12 bases. The J segment lost 6 bases and the V segment lost 3 bases, leaving 6 bases of the junction unmatched. The CDR3 is 16 amino acids. Germline V gives CDR1 KGHSH, CDR2 LQKENI. CDR3 loop: CASSPPTSGSSNEQFF. Written as DNA, the CDR3 is TGTGCCAGCTCACCCCCGACTAGCGGGAGTAGCAATGAGCAGTTCTTC.

The CDR3 sequence is CASSPQDSLSDTQYF. The CDR3 DNA is TGTGCCAGCAGTCCCCAGGACAGTCTTTCGGATACGCAGTATTTT. This chain uses TRBV27 with TRBJ2-3, with D tentatively TRBD1 (6 bases). There are 15 residues in the CDR3. Between the trimmed V and J ends, which lost 5 bases and 6 bases, there was a span of 18 bases. CDR1 and CDR2 (germline): MNHEY, SMNVEV (reference sequence).

The chain is built from TRBV10-3 and TRBJ2-7; the D gene is possibly TRBD1 (6 bases). V was shortened by 3 bases and J by 5 bases, with 14 bases between the two germline ends. In germline, CDR1 is ENHRY, CDR2 SYGVKD. This CDR3 has 14 residues. The DNA of the CDR3 is TGTGCCATCAGTGATAGGGGGTTTCGGGACGAGCAGTACTTC. Residues: CAISDRGFRDEQYF.

The CDR3 spells CASSQEGLPREYF. The CDR3 nucleotides read TGCGCCAGCAGCCAGGAGGGACTCCCCAGAGAGTACTTC. This chain links TRBV4-1 with TRBJ2-4, with a possible D match to TRBD2 (6 bases). Germline assignment: CDR1 MGHRA and CDR2 YSYEKL. CDR3 length: 13 residues. V lost 3 bases to trimming and J lost 14 bases, with 17 bases between them.

The chain joins TRBV6-1 to TRBJ2-7; possibly TRBD1 for D (5 bases). The CDR3 runs 12 residues. Trimming removed 4 bases at V and 5 bases at J, with 9 bases between. Germline CDR1 reads MNHNS; CDR2 reads SASEGT. The CDR3 DNA sequence: TGTGCCAGCAGTGTCAGGGTCAACGAGCAGTACTTC. This encodes CASSVRVNEQYF.